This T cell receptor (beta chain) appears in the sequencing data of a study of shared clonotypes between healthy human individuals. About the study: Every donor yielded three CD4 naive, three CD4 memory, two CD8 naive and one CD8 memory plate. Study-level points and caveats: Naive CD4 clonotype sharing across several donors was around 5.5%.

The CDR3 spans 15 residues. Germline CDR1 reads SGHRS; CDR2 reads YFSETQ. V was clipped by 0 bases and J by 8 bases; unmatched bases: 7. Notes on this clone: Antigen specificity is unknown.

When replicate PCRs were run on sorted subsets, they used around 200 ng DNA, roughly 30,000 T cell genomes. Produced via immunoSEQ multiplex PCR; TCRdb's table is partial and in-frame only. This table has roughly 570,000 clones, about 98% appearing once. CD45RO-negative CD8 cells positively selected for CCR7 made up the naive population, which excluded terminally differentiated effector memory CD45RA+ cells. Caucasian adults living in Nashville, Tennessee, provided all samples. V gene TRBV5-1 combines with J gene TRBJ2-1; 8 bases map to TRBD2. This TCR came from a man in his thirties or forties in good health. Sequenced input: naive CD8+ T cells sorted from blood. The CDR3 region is CASSLASGFVDEQFF. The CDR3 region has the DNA TGCGCCAGCAGCTTGGCTAGCGGGTTTGTCGATGAGCAGTTCTTC.